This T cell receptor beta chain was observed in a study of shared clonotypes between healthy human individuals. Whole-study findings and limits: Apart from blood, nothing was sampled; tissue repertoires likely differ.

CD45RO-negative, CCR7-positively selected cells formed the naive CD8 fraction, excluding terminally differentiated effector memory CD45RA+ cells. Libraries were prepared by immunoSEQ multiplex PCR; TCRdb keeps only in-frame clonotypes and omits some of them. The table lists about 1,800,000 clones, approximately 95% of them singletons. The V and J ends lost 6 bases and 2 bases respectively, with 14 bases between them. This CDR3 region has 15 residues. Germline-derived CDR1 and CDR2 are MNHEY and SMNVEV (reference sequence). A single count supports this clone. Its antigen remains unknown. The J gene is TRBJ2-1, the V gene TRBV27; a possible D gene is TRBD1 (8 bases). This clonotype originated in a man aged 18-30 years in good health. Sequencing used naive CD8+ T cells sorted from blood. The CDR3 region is CASRHRGGTYNEQFF. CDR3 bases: TGTGCCAGCAGGCACAGGGGGGGTACCTACAATGAGCAGTTCTTC.